Each of the 8 T cell receptor beta chains below was sequenced from the same sample in a study of cytomegalovirus exposure and HLA in healthy donors (dated by TCRdb to about 2017). Library preparation employed the immunoSEQ multiplex PCR assay. For the multiplex PCR, a mixture combining 60 forward primers for TCR Vbeta segments and 13 reverse primers for TCR Jbeta segments was used. TCRdb re-hosts the immuneACCESS table, in-frame sequences only. Its copies lack some clones; in the studies checked, an unresolved V gene accounts for under half of them, and the cause for the rest is not known. The sample contains about 86,000 clones, over 75% of them found a single time. The ten largest clones add up to roughly 6% of the sample. Sequencing was carried out using PBMCs. The source is a female donor in good health and CMV-seronegative.

The chain carries TRBV15 and TRBJ2-1; TRBD2 matches 7 bases. The CDR3 is 15 residues long. The V segment lost 0 bases and the J segment 10 bases; nucleotides outside the gene matches: 9. Germline CDR1 LNHNV, CDR2 YYDKDF (reference sequence). The CDR3 nucleotides are TGTGCCACCAGCAGAGAAACCAGGGAGGGGAAGGAGCAGTTCTTC. It translates to CATSRETREGKEQFF.

CDR3 sequence reads: CASSFGGYNSPLHF. In DNA form, the CDR3 reads TGTGCCAGCAGCTTTGGGGGGTATAATTCACCCCTCCACTTT. The chain is built from TRBV5-8 and TRBJ1-6; TRBD1 might be the D (5 bases). Germline CDR1 SGHTS, CDR2 YDEGEE. The V and J ends lost 2 bases and 4 bases respectively, with 7 bases between them. The CDR3 spans 14 residues.

The CDR3 here is CASSEWPTTGILREKLFF. The CDR3 DNA follows: TGTGCCAGCAGTGAATGGCCCACAACAGGGATCTTACGAGAAAAACTGTTTTTT. The gene calls are TRBV25-1 and TRBJ1-4; perhaps TRBD1 as D (6 bases). Germline V gives CDR1 MGHDK, CDR2 SYGVNS. CDR3 length: 18 residues. The V end was cut by 1 base, the J end by 8 bases, with 23 bases between.

The rearrangement links TRBV27 to TRBJ1-1; D possibly corresponds to TRBD1 (6 bases). The CDR3 sequence is 17 residues long. V lost 3 bases and J 6 bases, leaving 23 bases between the germline ends. Germline V CDR1 and CDR2: MNHEY, SMNVEV (reference sequence). The chain's CDR3 is CASSLGGVGGRGSEAFF. DNA for the CDR3: TGTGCCAGCAGTTTGGGGGGTGTGGGGGGGCGAGGGTCTGAAGCTTTCTTT.

The chain combines TRBV27 with TRBJ1-5; 12 positions match TRBD1. The CDR3 consists of 19 residues. The V segment lost 4 bases and the J segment 6 bases; nucleotides outside the gene matches: 16. CDR1 MNHEY and CDR2 SMNVEV come from the germline V gene (reference sequence). CDR3: CASSSGTGGWDGAIQPQHF. CDR3 DNA sequence: TGTGCCAGCAGTTCCGGGACAGGGGGCTGGGATGGGGCAATTCAGCCCCAGCATTTT.

The chain uses TRBV4-3 and TRBJ1-1; unclear D gene. The ends were cut back, 1 base at V and 7 bases at J, with 10 bases in the middle. There are 13 residues in the CDR3. CDR1 is LGHNA and CDR2 is YSLEER in the germline V gene. The CDR3 loop is CASSQVAGIEAFF. The CDR3 bases are TGCGCCAGCAGCCAAGTTGCGGGGATTGAAGCTTTCTTT.

As concerns this clone: The junction shows a germline mismatch at one end, possibly a read error. The chain joins TRBV7-7 to TRBJ2-7; TRBD2 aligns across 7 bases. Germline-derived CDR1 and CDR2 are SSHAT and FNYEAQ (reference sequence). The length of the CDR3 is 12 residues. Written as DNA, the CDR3 is TGTGCTAGCAGCTTACCGGGGGGAGAGCAGTACTTC. It yields the protein CASSLPGGEQYF.

This clone occurred once. The chain employs TRBV4-3 and TRBJ2-7, with a possible D match to TRBD1 (6 bases). Germline V gene sequence: CDR1 LGHNA, CDR2 YSLEER. Trimming stripped 3 bases from V and 4 bases from J, with 16 bases between. This CDR3 contains 15 residues. CDR3 region: CASSQGTGLLYEQYF. CDR3 sequence (DNA): TGCGCCAGCAGCCAGGGAACAGGGCTTTTGTACGAGCAGTACTTC.